Listed here is a single T cell receptor (beta chain). Its antigen is as yet unknown. Other DNA sequences in this sample translate to the same CDR3. These data belong to a study of cytomegalovirus exposure and HLA in healthy donors. About the research overall: T cells numbering 150 million to 200 million yielded roughly 120 million unique TCR beta sequences in an earlier analysis. General study points: The authors listed approximately 160 TCR beta chains as cytomegalovirus-associated. Specificity for CMV antigens was confirmed in vitro for a few of the CMV-associated chains.

PCR involved 60 Vbeta and 13 Jbeta primers. Measured with immunoSEQ multiplex PCR; TCRdb has only the in-frame clones, and not every one. The table records approximately 190,000 clones, approximately 78% of them present only once. The germline V gene encodes CDR1 SGHRS and CDR2 YFSETQ. The CDR3 extends over 15 amino acids. Trimming at V came to 3 bases and at J to 0 bases, leaving 1 base not matched to a gene. The chain recombines TRBV5-1 with TRBJ2-3; TRBD2 agrees at 10 bases. The origin of this receptor is a woman younger than 30 in good health and CMV-seronegative. Sequenced sample: PBMCs. CDR3 bases: TGCGCCAGCAGCTCGACTAGCGGGAGCACAGATACGCAGTATTTT. It encodes CASSSTSGSTDTQYF.